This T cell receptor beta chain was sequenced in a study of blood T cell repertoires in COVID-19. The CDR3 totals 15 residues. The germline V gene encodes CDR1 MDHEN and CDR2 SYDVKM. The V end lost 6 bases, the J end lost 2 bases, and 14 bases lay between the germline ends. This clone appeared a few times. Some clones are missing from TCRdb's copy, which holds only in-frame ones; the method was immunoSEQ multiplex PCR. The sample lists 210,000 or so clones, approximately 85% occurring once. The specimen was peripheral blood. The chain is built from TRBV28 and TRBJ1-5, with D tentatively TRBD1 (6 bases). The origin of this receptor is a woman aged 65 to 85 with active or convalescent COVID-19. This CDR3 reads CASRPYGGGNQPQHF. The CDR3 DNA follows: TGTGCCAGCAGGCCGTATGGGGGCGGCAATCAGCCCCAGCATTTT.